This is a list of T cell receptor beta chains from one sample in a study of T cell repertoires in cytomegalovirus infection. From the reads, TCRdb called clonotypes with MiXCR, one entry per CDR3 protein. The table lists hundreds of thousands of distinct CDR3 sequences, 30% to 35% of them singletons. For these TCRs, the target antigens are not known. Sequenced material: cultured PBMCs, taken from culture after CMV antigen stimulation. The receptors were sampled from a human donor in good health (CMV status not recorded). Some clones in this sample may be carry-over from other donors' samples. Each CDR3 is given with its conserved first and last residue. Fields, in order: J gene, D gene, V gene, CDR3 protein. D genes are given only for firm matches.

>TRBJ2-7|TRBD1|TRBV18
CASSVGTGGTYEQYF
>TRBJ2-2|TRBD1|TRBV7-6
CASSLTLRTGYTGELFF
>TRBJ2-1|.|TRBV7-2
CASSLSFEQFF
>TRBJ2-1|.|TRBV6-2/TRBV6-3
CASAGDYNEQFF
>TRBJ1-1|.|TRBV5-6
CASSPTDGYTEAFF
>TRBJ1-6|TRBD1|TRBV6-2/TRBV6-3
CASSYPSTGRNSPLHF
>TRBJ2-3|.|TRBV6-6
CASGKRSTDTQYF
>TRBJ2-5|TRBD1|TRBV5-4
CASSHQQGPETQYF
>TRBJ1-1|.|TRBV20-1
CSARDLRLWGDSLNTEAFF
>TRBJ2-7|.|TRBV28
CASSLSAGYSYEQYF
>TRBJ2-3|.|TRBV7-8
CASSLALWRGTDTQYF
>TRBJ2-3|TRBD2|TRBV10-2
CASSESRRGISTDTQYF
>TRBJ1-1|.|TRBV19
CASRNVGAGEAFF
>TRBJ2-1|.|TRBV7-2
CASSQRGGGEQFF
>TRBJ1-2|.|TRBV19
CASSAGTHYGYTF
>TRBJ2-5|TRBD2|TRBV19
CASSIGVAGRQETQYF
>TRBJ2-3|TRBD1|TRBV19
CASSIDRVGDTQYF